Below, 27 T cell receptor beta chains from the same sample are listed, as sequenced in a study of T cell changes during pregnancy in multiple sclerosis. Data came from immunoSEQ multiplex PCR; TCRdb stores just in-frame clones and leaves some out. Of roughly 40,000 clones listed, approximately 91% are singletons. The specimen comprised CD4+ T cells from peripheral blood mononuclear cells, sampled before pregnancy. The receptors were gathered from a female donor with multiple sclerosis, enrolled in a pregnancy study.

The V and J genes are TRBV18 and TRBJ2-1, with TRBD2 matching over 8 bases. The CDR3 runs 15 residues. CDR1 is KGHSH, CDR2 LQKENI, per germline. V lost 3 bases and J lost 5; bases outside the gene matches: 6. CDR3 protein: CASSPPGGRNNEQFF. The CDR3 nucleotides are TGTGCCAGCTCACCTCCGGGGGGGCGAAACAATGAGCAGTTCTTC.

The chain recombines TRBV4-2 with TRBJ2-3; 10 bases are shared with TRBD2. V lost 1 base to trimming and J lost 6 bases; unmatched junction nucleotides: 13. Germline-derived CDR1 and CDR2 are LGHNA and YNFKEQ. CDR3 length: 18 residues. CDR3 residues: CASSQADRAGGIGDTQYF. As DNA, the CDR3 is TGTGCCAGCAGCCAAGCGGATCGAGCGGGGGGGATTGGTGATACGCAGTATTTT.

The chain links TRBV19 to TRBJ2-7; D possibly corresponds to TRBD1 (5 bases). From germline, CDR1 is LNHDA and CDR2 SQIVND (reference sequence). The V end lost 10 bases, the J end lost 2 bases, and 15 bases lay between the germline ends. The CDR3 loop spans 13 amino acids. The CDR3 reads CATPRAGTYEQYF. Here the CDR3 DNA reads TGTGCCACCCCCCGGGCAGGGACCTACGAGCAGTACTTC.

This clone has only a few counts. The chain recombines TRBV29-1 with TRBJ1-2; no firm D call. The V gene's germline CDR1 is SQVTM and CDR2 ANQGSEA. Between the trimmed V and J ends, which lost 4 bases and 14 bases, there was a span of 17 bases. The CDR3 has 11 amino acids. The CDR3 nucleotides read TGCAGCGTTGCGGTCGGCCTCAGGAGGACCTTC. It is translated as CSVAVGLRRTF.

This chain uses TRBV11-2 with TRBJ1-1; 8 bases are shared with TRBD1. The CDR3 is 15 amino acids. Trimming at V came to 6 bases and at J to 0 bases, leaving 6 bases not matched to a gene. Germline loops: CDR1 SGHAT, CDR2 FQNNGV. The CDR3 nucleotides are TGTGCCAGCAGACGACAGGGGTGGATGAACACTGAAGCTTTCTTT. Its protein is CASRRQGWMNTEAFF.

The chain combines TRBV11-1 with TRBJ1-3; a weak D match, TRBD1 (6 bases). This CDR3 contains 16 residues. Per the germline V gene, CDR1 is SGHAT and CDR2 is FQDESV (reference sequence). The ends were cut back, 4 bases at V and 0 bases at J, with 13 bases in the middle. This CDR3 is CASSSRGALSGNTIYF. CDR3 in DNA: TGTGCCAGCAGCTCGCGGGGGGCCCTCTCTGGAAACACCATATATTTT.

The V call is TRBV6-1, the J call TRBJ2-7; a possible D gene is TRBD2 (6 bases). The V gene lost 0 bases and the J gene lost 6 bases, with 18 bases spanning the gap. There are 16 residues in the CDR3. From germline, CDR1 is MNHNS and CDR2 SASEGT. The CDR3 here is CASSEAVGGGGFEQYF. DNA of the CDR3: TGTGCCAGCAGTGAAGCGGTCGGGGGTGGGGGGTTCGAGCAGTACTTC.

The chain carries TRBV7-9 and TRBJ1-1; tentatively, D is TRBD1 (5 bases). CDR3 length: 13 amino acids. V was cut by 4 bases and J by 5 bases, with 11 bases left in between. Germline V lookup: CDR1 SEHNR, CDR2 FQNEAQ (reference sequence). The CDR3 coding sequence is TGTGCCAGCAGCTCATTGGAGGGGACTGAAGCTTTCTTT. Its translation: CASSSLEGTEAFF.

The rearrangement uses TRBV6-1 and TRBJ2-1; possibly TRBD2 for D (5 bases). In germline, CDR1 is MNHNS, CDR2 SASEGT. Trimming took off 11 bases at V and 5 bases at J, with 13 bases between the two ends. The CDR3 length is 12 residues. CDR3 coding DNA: TGTGCCGTAGGGCGAGGGAACAATGAGCAGTTCTTC. Amino acids: CAVGRGNNEQFF.

As regards this clone: One junction end disagrees with the germline gene, perhaps due to a read error. The rearrangement uses TRBV18 and TRBJ1-1, with a possible D match to TRBD1 (5 bases). Per the germline V gene, CDR1 is KGHSH and CDR2 is LQKENI. This CDR3 is built from 13 residues. The DNA for the CDR3 is TGTGCCAGCACACCTCAGGGAAACACTGAAGCTTTCTTT. Protein product: CASTPQGNTEAFF.

For this clone: This CDR3 fails to terminate in the conserved phenylalanine or tryptophan, so it likely reflects a read error. The limits of the CDR3 on the DNA are not certain, so only TCRdb's listed CDR3 is given. The genes are TRBV29-1 and TRBJ1-2; whether TRBD1, the table's D call, matches the DNA was not checked. The CDR3 extends over 12 residues, inclusive of both ends. Germline assignment: CDR1 SQVTM and CDR2 ANQGSEA. CDR3 region: CSVKLTGGTLVV.

J is TRBJ2-3 and V is TRBV15; 7 bases fit TRBD2. Germline loops: CDR1 LNHNV, CDR2 YYDKDF (reference sequence). The CDR3 length is 14 residues. V was pared by 3 bases and J by 4 bases, with 4 bases of the junction left unmatched. CDR3 in amino acids: CATSSGGYPDTQYF. DNA of the CDR3: TGTGCCACCAGCAGCGGGGGGTACCCAGATACGCAGTATTTT. Full variable domain (missing parts from reference TRBV15 and TRBJ2-3): DAMVIQNPRYQVTQFGKPVTLSCSQTLNHNVMYWYQQKSSQAPKLLFHYYDKDFNNEADTPDNFQSRRPNTSFCFLDIRSPGLGDTAMYLCATSSGGYPDTQYFGPGTRLTVL.

J is TRBJ2-3 and V is TRBV9; weak D call: TRBD1 (6 bases). This CDR3 comprises 13 residues. Germline CDR1 and CDR2: SGDLS and YYNGEE. V lost 4 bases and J 6 bases, leaving 12 bases between the germline ends. The CDR3 loop is CASSTGTSDTQYF. The CDR3 DNA reads as TGTGCCAGCAGCACAGGGACCTCGGATACGCAGTATTTT.

The V call is TRBV7-2, the J call TRBJ2-5; 16 nucleotides match TRBD2. J was trimmed by 5 bases and V by 5 bases; bases with no gene match: 8. The CDR3 is made up of 17 amino acids. Germline V CDR1 and CDR2: SGHTA, FQGNSA. The chain's CDR3 is CASSLGTSGGAGETQYF. In nucleotides, the CDR3 is TGTGCCAGCAGCCTCGGGACTAGCGGGGGGGCAGGTGAGACCCAGTACTTC.

The CDR3 DNA reads as TGTGCCAGCAGCTTAGCCCGGGACAGGGGCACCGGGGAGCTGTTTTTT. It translates to CASSLARDRGTGELFF. The gene calls are TRBV7-6 and TRBJ2-2, with 10 positions matching TRBD1. CDR1 and CDR2 (germline): SGHVS, FNYEAQ. The CDR3 extends over 16 amino acids. V shed 0 bases and J 4 bases; nucleotides not matched to a gene: 2.

J is TRBJ1-1 and V is TRBV5-5; D ambiguous. Trimming stripped 0 bases from V and 4 bases from J, with 4 bases between. Looked up from germline, CDR1 is SGHKS and CDR2 is YYEKEE (reference sequence). This CDR3 spans 12 amino acids. The CDR3 sequence is CASSLVRTEAFF. CDR3 in DNA: TGTGCCAGCAGCTTGGTCCGCACTGAAGCTTTCTTT. The full variable domain, rest sourced from reference TRBV5-5 and TRBJ1-1, is DAGVTQSPTHLIKTRGQQVTLRCSPISGHKSVSWYQQVLGQGPQFIFQYYEKEERGRGNFPDRFSARQFPNYSSELNVNALLLGDSALYLCASSLVRTEAFFGQGTRLTVV.

V and J are TRBV6-6 and TRBJ2-7, with 10 positions matching TRBD2. The CDR3 spans 16 residues. Germline V lookup: CDR1 MNHNY, CDR2 SVGAGI (reference sequence). The J segment lost 7 bases and the V segment lost 3 bases, leaving 12 bases of the junction unmatched. The CDR3 coding sequence is TGTGCCAGCAGTTATAGCGGGGGGTCCCTCCTTGGGGAGCAGTACTTC. Its translation: CASSYSGGSLLGEQYF.

The chain links TRBV10-3 to TRBJ2-7; TRBD1 agrees at 7 bases. The J segment lost 3 bases and the V segment lost 5 bases, leaving 7 bases of the junction unmatched. The CDR3 covers 14 residues. Germline values: CDR1 ENHRY, CDR2 SYGVKD. CDR3 DNA sequence: TGTGCCATCAGTACAGGGGTAGGAAACTACGAGCAGTACTTC. It specifies CAISTGVGNYEQYF.

The rearrangement joins TRBV5-4 to TRBJ2-3, with 12 nucleotides matching TRBD2. The CDR3 length is 15 residues. Trimming took 4 bases from V and 1 from J; bases not matched to a gene: 1. Germline lookup yields CDR1 SGHNT and CDR2 YYREEE (reference sequence). CDR3 in DNA: TGTGCCAGCAGCCGGACTAGCGGGGGCACAGATACGCAGTATTTT. Its translation: CASSRTSGGTDTQYF.

V usage is TRBV19 and J usage is TRBJ1-5, with D tentatively TRBD1 (5 bases). The CDR3 sequence is 15 residues long. V was pared by 10 bases and J by 4 bases, with 20 bases between. Germline V gene lookup returns CDR1 LNHDA and CDR2 SQIVND (reference sequence). CDR3 DNA sequence: TGTGCCACCACTCCTCCTCCATGGACAAATCAGCCCCAGCATTTT. Residues: CATTPPPWTNQPQHF. Combining the CDR3 with reference TRBV19 and TRBJ1-5 gives the whole variable domain DGGITQSPKYLFRKEGQNVTLSCEQNLNHDAMYWYRQDPGQGLRLIYYSQIVNDFQKGDIAEGYSVSREKKESFPLTVTSAQKNPTAFYLCATTPPPWTNQPQHFGDGTRLSIL.

The rearrangement links TRBV11-2 to TRBJ1-3; D is possibly TRBD1 (5 bases). The CDR3 totals 15 residues. Germline V lookup: CDR1 SGHAT, CDR2 FQNNGV. The V and J ends lost 5 bases and 0 bases respectively, with 11 bases between them. The CDR3 nucleotides read TGTGCCAGCAGCGAGAGACAGACCTCTGGAAACACCATATATTTT. It yields the protein CASSERQTSGNTIYF.

This chain uses TRBV4-3 with TRBJ1-2; D is perhaps TRBD1 (6 bases). This CDR3 comprises 14 residues. From germline, CDR1 is LGHNA and CDR2 YSLEER. Trimming took off 6 bases at V and 4 bases at J, with 15 bases between the two ends. This CDR3 reads CASSYRVGGYGYTF. The DNA for the CDR3 is TGCGCCAGCAGTTACAGGGTGGGTGGCTATGGCTACACCTTC.

CDR3 sequence: CASRRQGDYGYTF. The CDR3 DNA reads TGTGCCAGCAGGCGACAGGGGGACTATGGCTACACCTTC. The chain recombines TRBV6-6 with TRBJ1-2; TRBD1 agrees at 9 bases. CDR3 length: 13 amino acids. Trimming at V came to 6 bases and at J to 3 bases, leaving 2 bases not matched to a gene. Germline CDR1 is MNHNY and CDR2 is SVGAGI (reference sequence).

This rearrangement joins TRBV27 to TRBJ1-2; D uncertain. The V and J ends lost 7 bases and 2 bases respectively, with 17 bases between them. This CDR3 has 15 amino acids. Germline values: CDR1 MNHEY, CDR2 SMNVEV (reference sequence). In DNA, the CDR3 is TGTGCCAGCACTGTAACGGGGAAAGTGAACTATGGCTACACCTTC. Translation: CASTVTGKVNYGYTF.

The chain has TRBV6-5 and TRBJ2-7, with 10 nucleotides matching TRBD1. Germline V lookup: CDR1 MNHEY, CDR2 SVGAGI. V trimming: 4 bases; J trimming: 2 bases; junction bases outside the gene matches: 8. This CDR3 is 16 amino acids long. CDR3 sequence (DNA): TGTGCCAGCAGTTCTCAGACAGGGGGCTCCACCTACGAGCAGTACTTC. Translation: CASSSQTGGSTYEQYF.

The CDR3 protein is CASSLFSQGARETQYF. The CDR3 DNA reads TGTGCCAGCAGCTTGTTCTCGCAGGGGGCACGAGAGACCCAGTACTTC. The V and J genes are TRBV5-4 and TRBJ2-5; TRBD1 agrees at 8 bases. The CDR3 loop spans 16 amino acids. Germline CDR1 SGHNT, CDR2 YYREEE (reference sequence). V trimming: 1 base; J trimming: 4 bases; junction bases outside the gene matches: 9.

The count of this clone is one. The rearrangement links TRBV7-9 to TRBJ1-2, with unresolved D. V lost 3 bases and J lost 1, with 12 bases in between. CDR1 SEHNR and CDR2 FQNEAQ come from the germline V gene (reference sequence). The CDR3 contains 15 residues. CDR3 amino acids: CASSLRSGLNYGYTF. The DNA for the CDR3 is TGTGCCAGCAGCTTGAGGTCAGGACTTAACTATGGCTACACCTTC.